These T cell receptor beta chains were read from a single sample in a study of blood T cells in healthy people across ages. TCRdb re-called the 5' RACE reads through MiXCR, storing one row per CDR3 protein. The sample lists about 620,000 distinct CDR3 sequences; 40% to 65% were seen once. What was sequenced was blood. All receptors derive from a woman aged 80 or over in good health. Both conserved end residues are part of each CDR3. The D gene is left open where the match is weak. Clone size, where shown, is once, few, many, or a class for clones that have expanded.

len: 10
d_gene: .
v_gene: TRBV2
abundance: many
j_gene: TRBJ2-1
CDR3aa: CASSEGEQFF
CDR3nt: TGTGCCAGCAGTGAAGGTGAGCAGTTCTTC

len: 14
d_gene: .
v_gene: TRBV3-1
abundance: .
j_gene: TRBJ2-1
CDR3aa: CASSPRGRVNEQFF
CDR3nt: TGTGCCAGCAGCCCCCGGGGCAGGGTCAATGAGCAGTTCTTC

len: 15
d_gene: TRBD1
v_gene: TRBV7-3
abundance: many
j_gene: TRBJ2-3
CDR3aa: CASRLQGVSTDTQYF
CDR3nt: TGTGCCAGCAGACTCCAGGGGGTCAGCACAGATACGCAGTATTTT

len: 13
d_gene: TRBD2
v_gene: TRBV28
abundance: .
j_gene: TRBJ2-1
CDR3aa: CASIGLASDEQFF
CDR3nt: TGTGCCAGCATCGGACTAGCAAGCGATGAGCAGTTCTTC

len: 14
d_gene: .
v_gene: TRBV7-9
abundance: once
j_gene: TRBJ2-5
CDR3aa: CASSPKGDGETQYF
CDR3nt: TGTGCCAGCAGCCCCAAGGGCGATGGAGAGACCCAGTACTTC

len: 12
d_gene: .
v_gene: TRBV12-3/TRBV12-4
abundance: few
j_gene: TRBJ2-1
CDR3aa: CASSFSGYEQFF
CDR3nt: TGTGCCAGCAGTTTTTCGGGCTATGAGCAGTTCTTC

len: 14
d_gene: .
v_gene: TRBV29-1
abundance: .
j_gene: TRBJ1-2
CDR3aa: CSVDDMVRGDDYTF
CDR3nt: TGCAGCGTTGATGATATGGTGAGGGGAGATGACTACACCTTC

len: 15
d_gene: TRBD2
v_gene: TRBV6-5
abundance: many
j_gene: TRBJ2-1
CDR3aa: CASNPLAGGLNEQFF
CDR3nt: TGTGCCAGCAATCCTCTAGCGGGAGGGCTGAATGAGCAGTTCTTC

len: 14
d_gene: .
v_gene: TRBV16
abundance: .
j_gene: TRBJ1-2
CDR3aa: CASSFGGADYGYTF
CDR3nt: TGTGCCAGCAGCTTCGGGGGCGCGGACTATGGCTACACCTTC

len: 15
d_gene: .
v_gene: TRBV7-8
abundance: .
j_gene: TRBJ2-7
CDR3aa: CASSLTVLSSYEQYF
CDR3nt: TGTGCCAGCAGCTTGACAGTATTGAGCTCCTACGAGCAGTACTTC

len: 12
d_gene: .
v_gene: TRBV25-1
abundance: .
j_gene: TRBJ2-1
CDR3aa: CASSYGNNEQFF
CDR3nt: TGTGCCAGCAGTTACGGCAACAATGAGCAGTTCTTC

len: 15
d_gene: .
v_gene: TRBV7-2
abundance: many
j_gene: TRBJ2-1
CDR3aa: CASSLALTAYNEQFF
CDR3nt: TGTGCCAGCAGCTTAGCGTTGACAGCCTACAATGAGCAGTTCTTC

len: 14
d_gene: TRBD1
v_gene: TRBV6-6
abundance: .
j_gene: TRBJ1-5
CDR3aa: CASSQDRGMQPQHF
CDR3nt: TGTGCCAGCAGCCAAGACAGGGGGATGCAGCCCCAGCATTTT

len: 15
d_gene: .
v_gene: TRBV5-1
abundance: .
j_gene: TRBJ2-3
CDR3aa: CASSPRPFSTDTQYF
CDR3nt: TGCGCCAGCAGCCCGCGTCCCTTCAGCACAGATACGCAGTATTTT

len: 14
d_gene: TRBD2
v_gene: TRBV5-1
abundance: many
j_gene: TRBJ2-7
CDR3aa: CASSSGTSNYEQYF
CDR3nt: TGCGCCAGCAGCTCCGGGACTAGCAATTACGAGCAGTACTTC

len: 14
d_gene: TRBD1
v_gene: TRBV5-6
abundance: .
j_gene: TRBJ2-7
CDR3aa: CASSPGDRYHEQYF
CDR3nt: TGTGCCAGCAGCCCGGGGGACAGGTATCACGAGCAGTACTTC

len: 16
d_gene: TRBD2
v_gene: TRBV15
abundance: .
j_gene: TRBJ2-1
CDR3aa: CATSRGGTSETNEQFF
CDR3nt: TGTGCCACCAGCAGAGGCGGGACTAGCGAGACCAATGAGCAGTTCTTC

len: 17
d_gene: .
v_gene: TRBV3-1
abundance: few
j_gene: TRBJ2-2
CDR3aa: CASSEVGQAFLPGELFF
CDR3nt: TGTGCCAGCAGTGAGGTCGGGCAGGCCTTCCTACCCGGGGAGCTGTTTTTT